The present T cell receptor (beta chain) was sequenced within a study of post-analysis software for immune sequencing data (dated by TCRdb to between 2015 and 2017). For the study in its entirety: Recorded disease courses included relapsing-remitting, secondary progressive and progressive-relapsing multiple sclerosis, with some patients lacking subtype annotation. The patient repertoires were set against around ten previously published healthy control repertoires from donors whose ages ranged from about 6 to 25 years. A subset of samples was prepared in parallel using single-end sample barcoding, then pooled and co-amplified after Illumina adapter ligation. Results the study describes overall, beyond this receptor: Compared with controls, multiple sclerosis patients had significantly lower normalized Chao1 diversity, a finding suggesting substantial peripheral T-cell clonal expansion. Significantly higher frequencies in patients than in controls were found for roughly 5 TRBV segments, including TRBV5-6, TRBV5-1 and TRBV20-1. Direct clustering with F measure showed strong co-clustering of samples prepared in the same batch, prompting a batch-effect correction. The control group was slightly older than the multiple sclerosis patient group.

V loses 2 bases at its end and J loses 2 bases; junction bases beyond the gene matches: 11. The cysteine opens and the phenylalanine closes a CDR3 of 19 amino acids. The read is trimmed to its CDR3 DNA, 57 bases read in frame from base 1. Looking up the germline V gene yields CDR1 SGHVS and CDR2 FQNEAQ. To demonstrate the VDJtools post-analysis software, TCR beta repertoires were profiled from the peripheral blood of about 14 young patients with multiple sclerosis. The multiple sclerosis patients were children and adolescents ranging in age from about 6 to 16 years. The library was built by means of PCR. For sequencing, an Illumina HiSeq 2500 was employed. To reduce PCR and sequencing biases, unique molecular identifiers were built into the TCR beta cDNA libraries. Roughly 500,000 cDNA molecules were obtained per 1 to 10 million input T cells, so each molecule approximated one T cell. The same protocol used for the earlier healthy control dataset was applied to prepare and sequence the patient libraries. Samples belonging to the same batch were prepared together, multiplexed and sequenced on a shared HiSeq lane. In the source study's methods: MIGEC was used to process the raw barcoded reads, and molecular identifier groups with only a single read were discarded before consensus assembly and CDR3 extraction. VDJtools was used for post-analysis of the clonotype tables, and diversity was normalized by down-sampling every dataset to the size of the smallest sample. To correct batch-related cross-sample contamination, repertoire overlap clustering matched CDR3 amino acid sequences but not nucleotide sequences. TCRdb applied fastp at Q25 and MiXCR to the public reads, then kept only in-frame beta chains. Entries that share a CDR3 protein sequence are merged under the most common genes and DNA. V and J calls and clone size were set by TCRdb, not the authors. This sample comprises about 430,000 distinct CDR3 sequences, 39% of them detected only once. Approximately 7.1% of the sample goes to the ten largest clones.

In the case of this clonotype: The specificity of this receptor is unknown. No qualities accompany the bases; no much larger clone lies one base away.

The chain links TRBV7-8 with TRBJ2-1, with TRBD2 matching 11 junction bases. The sequencing sample was made of blood. The sequence was collected from a girl aged 2 to 9 with multiple sclerosis. The DNA sequence reads TGTGCCAGCAGCTTAATAGCGGGGGGGCTAAGCGGCCCCTACAATGAGCAGTTCTTC. It translates as CASSLIAGGLSGPYNEQFF.